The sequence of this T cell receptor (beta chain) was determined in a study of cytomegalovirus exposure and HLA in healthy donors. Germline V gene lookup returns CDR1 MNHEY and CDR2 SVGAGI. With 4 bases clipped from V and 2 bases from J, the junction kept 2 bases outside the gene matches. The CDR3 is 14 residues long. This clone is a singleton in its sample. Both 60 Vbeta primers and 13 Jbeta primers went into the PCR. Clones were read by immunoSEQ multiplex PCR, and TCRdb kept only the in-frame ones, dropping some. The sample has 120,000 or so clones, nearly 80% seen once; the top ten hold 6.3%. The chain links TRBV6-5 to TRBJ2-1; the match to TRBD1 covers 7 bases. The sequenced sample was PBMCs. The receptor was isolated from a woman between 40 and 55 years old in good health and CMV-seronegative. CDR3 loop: CASSFGTAYNEQFF. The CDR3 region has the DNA TGTGCCAGCAGTTTCGGGACAGCCTACAATGAGCAGTTCTTC.